This T cell receptor (beta chain) comes out of a study of shared clonotypes between healthy human individuals. Overall study: Every donor yielded three CD4 naive, three CD4 memory, two CD8 naive and one CD8 memory plate. Points from the study as a whole: What naive subsets generally showed was a larger estimated richness than memory subsets showed.

Details on this clone: Its antigen is currently unknown.

Trimming stripped 2 bases from V and 2 bases from J, with 12 bases between. CDR1 and CDR2 (germline): MGHDK, SYGVNS. This CDR3 contains 15 residues. The material for each subset, its genomic DNA, was split evenly across several immunoSEQ plates. Using immunoSEQ multiplex PCR, the repertoire was profiled, and TCRdb retains in-frame clones only, with some absent. The sample lists about 980,000 clones; approximately 76% were seen once. The donors, healthy adults who were HIV-negative, had experienced no recent acute infections or vaccinations. Sequencing used memory CD4+ T cells sorted from blood. The subset was: CD45RA-negative fraction. This clonotype originated in a man aged 18-30 years in good health. The chain joins TRBV25-1 to TRBJ1-1; TRBD1 is a possible D gene (6 bases). The CDR3 spells CASSETGLRNTEAFF. CDR3 in DNA: TGTGCCAGCAGTGAAACAGGGCTCCGAAACACTGAAGCTTTCTTT.